This passage covers 2 T cell receptor beta chains from one sample sequenced in a study of blood T cell repertoires in COVID-19. The assay was immunoSEQ multiplex PCR, and TCRdb's table has in-frame clones only and misses some. This sample has some 160,000 clones, with roughly nine tenths found just once. The sample taken for sequencing was peripheral blood. These receptors originate from a woman between 70 and 85 years old with acute or convalescent COVID-19.

The chain carries TRBV9 and TRBJ1-2, with a weak D call TRBD1 (6 bases). V gave up 0 bases and J gave up 8 bases, with 17 bases separating them. Germline-derived CDR1 and CDR2 are SGDLS and YYNGEE. CDR3 size: 15 residues. The CDR3 nucleotides are TGTGCCAGCAGCGTAGTCGCAGGGGAAGTTGGCGGCTACACCTTC. This encodes CASSVVAGEVGGYTF.

This chain connects TRBV4-3 to TRBJ1-2; D remains unclear. The CDR3 covers 13 residues. Germline assignment: CDR1 LGHNA and CDR2 YSLEER. Between the trimmed V and J ends, which lost 0 bases and 4 bases, there was a span of 6 bases. This CDR3 reads CASSQDMSYGYTF. In nucleotides, the CDR3 is TGCGCCAGCAGCCAAGATATGAGCTATGGCTACACCTTC.